A single sample is the source of the 6 T cell receptor beta chains below, sequenced in a study of shared clonotypes between healthy human individuals. Here immunoSEQ multiplex PCR was the method, and the copy in TCRdb shows in-frame clones only, minus some. The repertoire holds millions of clones, with approximately 94% as singletons. Sequenced sample: naive CD4+ T cells sorted from blood. This sample's subset: CD45RA+ positively selected. The receptor set was obtained from a man between 18 and 29 years old in good health.

The gene calls are TRBV6-1 and TRBJ2-3; TRBD1 matches at 9 bases. J lost 6 bases, V lost 4 bases, and 5 bases had no gene match. Germline lookup yields CDR1 MNHNS and CDR2 SASEGT. This CDR3 region has 14 residues. The CDR3 reads CASSGTGDGDTQYF. The CDR3 nucleotides are TGTGCCAGCAGTGGGACAGGGGACGGGGATACGCAGTATTTT.

To note about this clone: The same CDR3 arises from other DNA sequences in this sample as well. The chain carries TRBV7-2 and TRBJ1-2, with D perhaps TRBD1 (5 bases). V was cut by 5 bases and J by 1 base, with 11 bases left in between. Per the germline V gene, CDR1 is SGHTA and CDR2 is FQGNSA. There are 14 residues in the CDR3. The CDR3 sequence: CASSPRQGNYGYTF. The CDR3 DNA sequence: TGTGCCAGCAGCCCCCGGCAGGGTAACTATGGCTACACCTTC.

The chain employs TRBV4-1 and TRBJ1-5, with D possibly matching TRBD1 (6 bases). The V end lost 4 bases, the J end lost 2 bases, and 9 bases lay between the germline ends. The CDR3 has 14 residues. The germline V gene has CDR1 MGHRA and CDR2 YSYEKL. CDR3 region: CASSRTEGNQPQHF. The CDR3 DNA follows: TGCGCCAGCAGCCGGACAGAGGGCAATCAGCCCCAGCATTTT.

Remarks on this clone: Other DNA sequences from this sample encode an identical CDR3 as well. This chain links TRBV19 with TRBJ1-5; D gene ambiguous. This CDR3 has 13 amino acids. V gave up 1 base and J gave up 3 bases, with 4 bases separating them. CDR1 LNHDA and CDR2 SQIVND come from the germline V gene (reference sequence). Written as DNA, the CDR3 is TGTGCCAGTAGTATAGTCGTCAATCAGCCCCAGCATTTT. As protein: CASSIVVNQPQHF.

This clone was seen a single time. The rearrangement joins TRBV5-6 to TRBJ2-7; TRBD1 is a possible D gene (5 bases). CDR1 SGHDT and CDR2 YYEEEE come from the germline V gene. The V end was cut by 0 bases, the J end by 5 bases, with 12 bases between. The CDR3 extends over 14 amino acids. The CDR3 protein is CASSLAGRAHEQYF. DNA for the CDR3: TGTGCCAGCAGCTTGGCCGGCAGGGCCCACGAGCAGTACTTC.

The chain recombines TRBV5-4 with TRBJ2-7; the match to TRBD1 covers 9 bases. Trimming at V came to 0 bases and at J to 3 bases, leaving 7 bases not matched to a gene. Germline V gives CDR1 SGHNT, CDR2 YYREEE (reference sequence). There are 16 residues in the CDR3. CDR3 loop: CASSLGLPGQGYEQYF. The CDR3 DNA reads TGTGCCAGCAGCTTGGGCCTCCCGGGACAGGGCTACGAGCAGTACTTC.